This TCR beta chain was recorded in a study of T cell responses to AZD1222 COVID-19 vaccine (dated by TCRdb to about 2021). With respect to the entire study: Because spike-specific TCR depth and breadth did not differ between the two schedules, AZD1222 recipients who got a second dose at roughly 4 weeks were pooled with those who got a second dose at roughly 12 weeks. A total of just over 230 trial participants underwent TCR sequencing, of whom roughly 210 had received two doses of AZD1222 and some 26 had received two doses of the MenACWY control vaccine. Trial participants were enrolled by age into subgroups of 18-55, 56-69 and 70-plus years, and approximately 150, 30 and 60 TCR-sequenced participants, respectively, were included in these subgroups.

Explained via the paper, the time point label denotes: baseline before first vaccination. Samples from vaccinated people were obtained from the UK trials COV001 and COV002, which included a single-blind randomized controlled phase 2/3 trial of AZD1222 (ChAdOx1 nCoV-19) in healthy adults. For TCRbeta chain sequencing, PBMC samples from trial participants were taken at day 0 and at day 28 after the second dose. The CDR3 regions of human TCRbeta chains were analyzed by immunosequencing. The published analysis was carried out like this. Repertoire TCRs were matched against a reference library of SARS-CoV-2-specific TCRs generated with the MIRA antigen-specificity platform. Breadth was defined as the fraction of unique TCRs that were SARS-CoV-2-associated. Depth was defined as the fraction of total T cells that were SARS-CoV-2-associated. Using the MIRA data, each spike-specific TCR was mapped to the spike region that the TCR reacts to and placed in a CD4 or CD8 class. Log10-transformed breadth and depth values were compared by one-way ANOVA with Sidak's multiple comparisons tests. Imported from immuneACCESS, the table was reduced by TCRdb to in-frame sequences with V and J called. These copies leave out some clones; in studies compared against another copy, an unresolved V gene accounts for under half, and the cause of the remainder is not known. From that table come the V and J calls and clone size; the DNA was used to work out D and trimming. Present in this sample are around 120,000 clones, roughly 90% of which were seen just once. The ten biggest clones cover roughly 1.3% of the sample.

General study outcomes and caveats: In the small 56-69-year group, the increase in depth fell short of significance, most likely because of low power. Spike-specific TCR breadth and depth rose significantly after two AZD1222 doses compared with day 0 and with MenACWY recipients. Reportedly, almost half of the unique spike-specific TCRs recognized epitopes lying outside the regions that are mutated in the B.1.351 and B.1.1.7 variants. Because no day 14 peak-response samples were available, the repertoires could be characterized only after the peak T cell response. The vaccine-associated CD4 TCRs covered the entire spike protein, and the dominant responses fell in regions 160-218 and 743-854. Conclusions about previously exposed vaccinees are limited because only six or seven AZD1222 recipients were SARS-CoV-2 seropositive at baseline. Most participants were white British and females outnumbered males, and the authors suggested that clonal diversity may have been underestimated.

Comment on this clone: No antigen is known for it. No base quality values were provided; no much bigger clone lies one nucleotide off.

Here the sequenced sample was peripheral blood, taken on day 0 of AZD1222 vaccination. This TCR derives from an adult in good health.

The nucleotides read TGTGCCAGCAGCCTCTCCCCGACTAGCGGGGCCTACGAGCAGTACTTC. Its product reads: CASSLSPTSGAYEQYF. The chain is made from TRBV7-2 and TRBJ2-7; 11 junctional bases match TRBD2. CDR1 and CDR2, looked up from the germline V gene, are SGHTA and FQGNSA. The CDR3 goes from the cysteine to the phenylalanine over 16 residues. Of all the DNA, just the CDR3 is kept, 48 bases in frame from base 1. Clipping removes 5 bases from V and 2 bases from J, with 8 as the unmatched junction base count.